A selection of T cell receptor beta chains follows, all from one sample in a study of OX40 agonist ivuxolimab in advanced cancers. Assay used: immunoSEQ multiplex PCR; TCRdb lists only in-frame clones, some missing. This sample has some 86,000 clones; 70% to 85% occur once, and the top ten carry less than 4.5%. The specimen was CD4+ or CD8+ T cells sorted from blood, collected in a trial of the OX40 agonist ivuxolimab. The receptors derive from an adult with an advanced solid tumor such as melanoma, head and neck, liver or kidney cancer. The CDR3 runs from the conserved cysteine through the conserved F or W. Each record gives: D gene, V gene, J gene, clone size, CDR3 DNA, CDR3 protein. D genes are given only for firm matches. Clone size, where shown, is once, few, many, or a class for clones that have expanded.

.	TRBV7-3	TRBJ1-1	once	TGTGCCAGCAGCTGGGGAGGGAACACTGAAGCTTTCTTT	CASSWGGNTEAFF
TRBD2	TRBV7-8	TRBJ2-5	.	TGTGCCAGCAGCTCCGACGGCCCCGGGGGGACGCCGGCGGGGACCCAGTACTTC	CASSSDGPGGTPAGTQYF
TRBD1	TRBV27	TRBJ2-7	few	TGTGCCAGCAGCTACGACAGGGATGGCGAGCAGTACTTC	CASSYDRDGEQYF
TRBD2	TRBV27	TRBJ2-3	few	TGTGCCAGCAGTCCCCGGGTAGCGGGACCTAGCACAGATACGCAGTATTTT	CASSPRVAGPSTDTQYF
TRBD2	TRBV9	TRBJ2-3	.	TGTGCCAGCAGCGTAAGAGGAGTGGGACTAGGTCCCACAGATACGCAGTATTTT	CASSVRGVGLGPTDTQYF
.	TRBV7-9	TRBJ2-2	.	TGTGCCAGCAGCCCTGCCACATGGCTAGCCCCGAGGAACACCGGGGAGCTGTTTTTT	CASSPATWLAPRNTGELFF
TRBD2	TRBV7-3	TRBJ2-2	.	TGTGCCAGCAGCTGGACTAGGTCGGCCGGGGAGCTGTTTTTT	CASSWTRSAGELFF
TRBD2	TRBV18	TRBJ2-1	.	TGTGCCAGCTCCCACCTCAGCGGGAGAGACAATGAGCAGTTCTTC	CASSHLSGRDNEQFF
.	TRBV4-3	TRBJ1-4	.	TGCGCCAGCAGCCCCCAGAGTCGGGCCGGGGAAAAACTGTTTTTT	CASSPQSRAGEKLFF
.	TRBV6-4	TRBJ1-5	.	TGTGCCAGCAGTGACTCGAAGTATGCGTCGGGACGACCCAATCAGCCCCAGCATTTT	CASSDSKYASGRPNQPQHF
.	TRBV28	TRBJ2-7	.	TGTGCCAGCAGCCCGTGGTCGACGGGGGAGGACGAGCAGTACTTC	CASSPWSTGEDEQYF
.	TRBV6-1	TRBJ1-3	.	TGTGCCAGCAGTGATTCGATCCGGACTCCTATCCGAAACACCATATATTTT	CASSDSIRTPIRNTIYF
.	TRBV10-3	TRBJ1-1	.	TGTGCCATCAGTGCCTCCCAGAACACTGAAGCTTTCTTT	CAISASQNTEAFF
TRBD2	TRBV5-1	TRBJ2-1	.	TGCGCCAGCAGCTTGGGCATAGCGGGAGTTATCGATGAGCAGTTCTTC	CASSLGIAGVIDEQFF
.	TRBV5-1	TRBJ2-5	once	TGCGCCAGCTCTACCGGGACATCCTTTAAAGAGACCCAGTACTTC	CASSTGTSFKETQYF
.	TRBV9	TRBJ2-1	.	TGTGCCAGCAGCGTAATCGACGAGAGTAGGCAGTTCTTC	CASSVIDESRQFF
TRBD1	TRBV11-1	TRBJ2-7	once	TGTGCCAGCAGCCCGGGGACAGGTTTGGGCGAGCAGTACTTC	CASSPGTGLGEQYF
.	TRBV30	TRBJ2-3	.	TGTGCCTGGATCCCAGGGGCAGATACGCAGTATTTT	CAWIPGADTQYF
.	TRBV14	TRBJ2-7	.	TGTGCCAGCAGCCGGTTAGCGAACTACGAGCAGTACTTC	CASSRLANYEQYF
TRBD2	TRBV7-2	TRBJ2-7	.	TGTGCCAGCACCGGTGGGGGCGGGAGGGCCTACGAGCAGTACTTC	CASTGGGGRAYEQYF
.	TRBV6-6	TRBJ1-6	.	TGTGCCAGCAAGGTGCAGGGTATGGATAATTCACCCCTCCACTTT	CASKVQGMDNSPLHF
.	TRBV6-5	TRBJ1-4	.	TGTGCCAGCAGGAAGGACCTAGCAACTAATGAAAAACTGTTTTTT	CASRKDLATNEKLFF
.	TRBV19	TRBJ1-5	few	TGTGCCAGTAGTCTCCAGGAACAGCCCCAGCATTTT	CASSLQEQPQHF
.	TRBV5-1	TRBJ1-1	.	TGCGCCAGCAGCTTGATCGCTGGCGTTTTGCGGGCTGAAGCTTTCTTT	CASSLIAGVLRAEAFF
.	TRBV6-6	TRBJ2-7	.	TGTGCCAGCAGTTACTCGACGGGAGCCTACGAGCAGTACTTC	CASSYSTGAYEQYF
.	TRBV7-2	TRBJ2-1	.	TGTGCCAGCAACCCAACAGGACGAAGTGGGAATGAGCAGTTCTTC	CASNPTGRSGNEQFF
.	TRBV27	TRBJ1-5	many	TGTGCCAGCAGTTTACAGGGTGCGTTTCAGCCCCAGCATTTT	CASSLQGAFQPQHF
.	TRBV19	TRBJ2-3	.	TGTGCCAGTAGTATTTCCGGGGATACGCAGTATTTT	CASSISGDTQYF
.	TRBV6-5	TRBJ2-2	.	TGTGCCAGCAGTTACGAGGGAGGGAACACCGGGGAGCTGTTTTTT	CASSYEGGNTGELFF
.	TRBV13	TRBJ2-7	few	TGTGCCAGCAGCTTCTACGAGCAGTACTTC	CASSFYEQYF
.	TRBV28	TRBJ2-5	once	TGTGCCAGCACAGGGTTTGAGACCCAGTACTTC	CASTGFETQYF
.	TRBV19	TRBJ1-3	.	TGTGCCAGTAGCCTGACCGAGACCGGAAACACCATATATTTT	CASSLTETGNTIYF
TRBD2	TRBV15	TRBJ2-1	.	TGTGCCACCAGCAGGTCCCTTAGCGGGGATGAGCAGTTCTTC	CATSRSLSGDEQFF
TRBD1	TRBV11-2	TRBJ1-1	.	TGTGCCAGCAGCCCCAACAGGGGCGGTGAAGCTTTCTTT	CASSPNRGGEAFF
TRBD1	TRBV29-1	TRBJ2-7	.	TGCAGCGTTGAGGACAGGGCCTCCTACGAGCGGTACTTC	CSVEDRASYERYF
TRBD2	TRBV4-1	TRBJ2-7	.	TGCGCCAGCAGCCATGTTAGCGGGAGGGTCAGGGGCGAGCAGTACTTC	CASSHVSGRVRGEQYF
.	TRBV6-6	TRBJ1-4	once	TGTGCCAGCAGTGGCGTTCTCCTCAAGGACGAAAAACTGTTTTTT	CASSGVLLKDEKLFF
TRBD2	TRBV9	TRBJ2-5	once	TGTGCCAGCAGCGTAGCGGCAGCGGGAGGGCGGGAAGCAGAGACCCAGTACTTC	CASSVAAAGGREAETQYF
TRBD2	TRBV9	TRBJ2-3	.	TGTGCCAGCAGCAAGGGACTAGCACCGAGCACAGATACGCAGTATTTT	CASSKGLAPSTDTQYF
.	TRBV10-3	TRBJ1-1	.	TGTGCCACCACCCAGGGGAGTGAAGCTTTCTTT	CATTQGSEAFF
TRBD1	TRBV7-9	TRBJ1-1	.	TGTGCCAGCAGCTTAGCCCTCGCGGGACAGGTAGCTTTCTTT	CASSLALAGQVAFF
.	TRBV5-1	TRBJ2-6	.	TGCGCCAGCAGTCGGGGGACTGGGGCCAACGTCCTGACTTTC	CASSRGTGANVLTF
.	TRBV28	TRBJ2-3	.	TGTGCCAGCAGTTTTCCGTCGGGGAACACAGATACGCAGTATTTT	CASSFPSGNTDTQYF
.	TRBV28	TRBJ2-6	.	TGTGCCACCCCAGGGTCTGGGGCCAACGTCCTGACTTTC	CATPGSGANVLTF
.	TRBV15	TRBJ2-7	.	TGTGCCACCAGCATGGACAGAAGGGGTAACTACGAGCAGTACTTC	CATSMDRRGNYEQYF
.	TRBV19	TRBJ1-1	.	TGTGCCAGTAATGCCCAACTCCGGGGGGAGCGTGAAGCTTTCTTT	CASNAQLRGEREAFF